What follows is one T cell receptor (beta chain) and its context. What it binds is unknown. TCRdb independently ran MiXCR on the reads; one entry per CDR3 protein. Of about 740,000 distinct CDR3 sequences in the sample, under 40% were seen once. This record comes from a study of T cell repertoires in cytomegalovirus infection. Study details: Carrying CMV and the relevant HLA type showed in public TCR beta signatures.

Study-wide findings and caveats: Carriers of CMV plus the relevant HLA were identified by cumulative public TCR beta family frequency. There were HLA-C-restricted CMV-specific TCR beta clonotypes dominating the ex vivo response.

The CDR3 has 16 amino acids. V lost 3 bases and J lost 6; bases outside the gene matches: 5. Per germline, CDR1 KGHDR and CDR2 SFDVKD. The V and J genes are TRBV24-1 and TRBJ2-1, with 12 nucleotides matching TRBD2. The sequencing input was PBMCs. The source of this sequence is a human donor in good health (CMV status not recorded). Some clones in this sample may be carry-over from other donors' samples. DNA for the CDR3: TGTGCCACCAGTGATCCCCTAGCGGGGGGGGGCAATGAGCAGTTCTTC. It codes for CATSDPLAGGGNEQFF.